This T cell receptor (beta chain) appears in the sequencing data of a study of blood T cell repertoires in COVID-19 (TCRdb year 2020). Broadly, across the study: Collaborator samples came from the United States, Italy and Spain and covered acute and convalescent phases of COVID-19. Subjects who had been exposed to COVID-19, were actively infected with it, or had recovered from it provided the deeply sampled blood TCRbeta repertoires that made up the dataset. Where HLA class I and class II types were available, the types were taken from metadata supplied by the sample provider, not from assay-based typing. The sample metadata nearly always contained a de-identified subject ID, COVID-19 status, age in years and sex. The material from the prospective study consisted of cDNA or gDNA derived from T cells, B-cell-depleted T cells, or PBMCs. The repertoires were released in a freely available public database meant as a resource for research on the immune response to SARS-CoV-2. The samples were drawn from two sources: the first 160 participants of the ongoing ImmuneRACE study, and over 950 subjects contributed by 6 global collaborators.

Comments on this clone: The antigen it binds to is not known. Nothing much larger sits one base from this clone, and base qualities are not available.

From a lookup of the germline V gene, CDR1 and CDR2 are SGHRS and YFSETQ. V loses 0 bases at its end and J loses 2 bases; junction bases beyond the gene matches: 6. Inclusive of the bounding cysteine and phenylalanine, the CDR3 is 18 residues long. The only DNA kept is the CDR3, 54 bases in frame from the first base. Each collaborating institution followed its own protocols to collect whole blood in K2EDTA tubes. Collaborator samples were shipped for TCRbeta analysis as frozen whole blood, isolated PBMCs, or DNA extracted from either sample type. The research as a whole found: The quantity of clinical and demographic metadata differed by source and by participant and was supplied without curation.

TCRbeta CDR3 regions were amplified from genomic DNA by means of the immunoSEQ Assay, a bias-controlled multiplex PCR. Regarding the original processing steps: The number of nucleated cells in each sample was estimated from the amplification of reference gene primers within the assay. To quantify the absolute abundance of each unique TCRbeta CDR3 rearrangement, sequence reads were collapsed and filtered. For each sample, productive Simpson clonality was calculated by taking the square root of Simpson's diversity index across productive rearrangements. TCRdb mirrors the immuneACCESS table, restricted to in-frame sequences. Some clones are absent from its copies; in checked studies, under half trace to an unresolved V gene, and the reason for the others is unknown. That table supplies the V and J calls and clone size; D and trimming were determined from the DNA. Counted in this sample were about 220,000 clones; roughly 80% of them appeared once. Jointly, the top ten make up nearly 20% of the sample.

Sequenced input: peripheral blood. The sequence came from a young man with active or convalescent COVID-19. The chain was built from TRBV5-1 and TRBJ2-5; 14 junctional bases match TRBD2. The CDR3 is CASSLGLAGGRRQETQYF. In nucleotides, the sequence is TGCGCCAGCAGCTTGGGACTAGCGGGGGGGCGGCGTCAAGAGACCCAGTACTTC. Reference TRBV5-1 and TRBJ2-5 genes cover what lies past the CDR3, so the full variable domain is KAGVTQTPRYLIKTRGQQVTLSCSPISGHRSVSWYQQTPGQGLQFLFEYFSETQRNKGNFPGRFSGRQFSNSRSEMNVSTLELGDSALYLCASSLGLAGGRRQETQYFGPGTRLLVL.